This entry lists 9 T cell receptor beta chains sequenced from one sample in a study of a mutant IDH1 vaccine in newly diagnosed glioma. Time point reported: week 47, end of study. With topical imiquimod, each dose of the vaccine consisted of 300 ug of mutant IDH1 20-mer peptide. No antigen is known for these receptors. The assay was immunoSEQ multiplex PCR, and TCRdb's table has in-frame clones only and misses some. The data hold around 53,000 clones, with 84% observed a single time. The source was PBMCs, collected from a glioma patient whose treatment included an IDH1 peptide vaccine. The origin of the receptors is a woman aged 25 to 45 with glioma. Some clones in this sample may be carry-over from other donors' samples.

The V call is TRBV6-5, the J call TRBJ2-5, with TRBD1 matching over 9 bases. The junction had 8 bases not matched to a gene; V was cut back by 5 bases and J by 4 bases. Looked up from germline, CDR1 is MNHEY and CDR2 is SVGAGI. This CDR3 contains 15 residues. The CDR3 loop is CASSPGQGWGETQYF. CDR3 DNA: TGTGCCAGCAGTCCGGGACAGGGCTGGGGAGAGACCCAGTACTTC.

To note about this clone: One junction end disagrees with the germline gene, perhaps due to a read error. This rearrangement joins TRBV30 to TRBJ2-7, with D possibly being TRBD2 (5 bases). Germline loops: CDR1 GTSNPN, CDR2 SVGIG (reference sequence). The CDR3 length is 12 residues. The CDR3 reads CAWSPEPAVRNF. CDR3 nucleotides: TGTGCCTGGAGCCCGGAGCCAGCGGTGAGGAACTTC.

The V call is TRBV20-1, the J call TRBJ2-5; no reliable D call. The CDR3 loop spans 11 amino acids. Germline CDR1 reads DFQATT; CDR2 reads SNEGSKA (reference sequence). V lost 0 bases and J lost 5, with 4 bases in between. CDR3 sequence reads: CSARDRETQYF. The CDR3 nucleotides read TGCAGTGCTAGAGATCGGGAGACCCAGTACTTC.

The chain joins TRBV2 to TRBJ2-7; D may be TRBD2 (5 bases). Trimming shortened V by 7 bases and J by 3 bases, and 19 bases separated the two germline ends. The CDR3 spans 15 residues. CDR1 is SNHLY and CDR2 is FYNNEI in the germline V gene. As DNA, the CDR3 is TGTGCCAGCACCCTCAGCTTCGGACTCAACTACGAGCAGTACTTC. Translated, it gives CASTLSFGLNYEQYF.

The genes are TRBV29-1 and TRBJ2-1; D unresolved. The CDR3 loop spans 11 amino acids. V was cut by 5 bases and J by 5 bases, with 7 bases left in between. From germline, CDR1 is SQVTM and CDR2 ANQGSEA. CDR3 amino acids: CSVSLHNEQFF. CDR3 nucleotides: TGCAGCGTTTCTCTCCACAATGAGCAGTTCTTC.

The chain uses TRBV27 and TRBJ1-4, with a possible D match to TRBD1 (6 bases). Germline V CDR1 and CDR2: MNHEY, SMNVEV (reference sequence). This CDR3 spans 15 amino acids. V lost 1 base, J lost 0 bases, and 6 bases lay in between. This CDR3 reads CASSLYRATNEKLFF. CDR3 DNA sequence: TGTGCCAGCAGTTTATACAGGGCAACTAATGAAAAACTGTTTTTT.

The genes are TRBV20-1 and TRBJ2-7; D uncertain. There are 11 residues in the CDR3. Germline V CDR1 and CDR2: DFQATT, SNEGSKA (reference sequence). Deletions cut 3 bases from V and 6 bases from J, with 9 bases between. DNA of the CDR3: TGCAGTGCTAGTAATCTGCGCGAGCAGTACTTC. Residues: CSASNLREQYF.

In this sample, this clone turned up once. The rearrangement links TRBV7-9 to TRBJ2-3; D might be TRBD2 (6 bases). The V end was cut by 5 bases, the J end by 6 bases, with 6 bases between. CDR1 is SEHNR and CDR2 is FQNEAQ in the germline V gene (reference sequence). The CDR3 sequence is 11 residues long. CDR3 loop: CASSGGDTQYF. The CDR3 DNA follows: TGTGCCAGCAGCGGGGGGGATACGCAGTATTTT.

The V call is TRBV28, the J call TRBJ1-2; D possibly corresponds to TRBD1 (6 bases). In germline, CDR1 is MDHEN, CDR2 SYDVKM. Trimming took off 5 bases at V and 6 bases at J, with 19 bases between the two ends. The CDR3 extends over 15 amino acids. The CDR3 nucleotides are TGTGCCAGCAGTCCAGACTCGTGGGGGGCGGATGGCTACACCTTC. Translated, it gives CASSPDSWGADGYTF.